What follows are 14 T cell receptor beta chains derived from one specimen sequenced in a study of T cell responses to AZD1222 COVID-19 vaccine. This table comes from immunoSEQ multiplex PCR, and its TCRdb copy is limited to in-frame clones, with some not included. The repertoire holds about 200,000 clones, with almost 90% as singletons. The material was peripheral blood, obtained on day 0 of AZD1222 vaccination. These receptors were taken from an adult in good health.

The chain combines TRBV5-8 with TRBJ1-2; D perhaps matches TRBD1 (6 bases). The CDR3 has 12 residues. V was pared by 3 bases and J by 8 bases, with 11 bases between. Germline-derived CDR1 and CDR2 are SGHTS and YDEGEE. DNA for the CDR3: TGTGCCAGCAGCTACAGGGCGGGGGGCTACACCTTC. It translates to CASSYRAGGYTF.

CDR3 residues: CASKTQVSNTEAFF. The CDR3 nucleotides read TGTGCCAGCAAAACACAGGTGTCGAACACTGAAGCTTTCTTT. The genes are TRBV6-5 and TRBJ1-1; TRBD1 is a possible D gene (5 bases). With 7 bases removed from V and 1 base from J, the gap between germline ends came to 13 bases. Germline CDR1 reads MNHEY; CDR2 reads SVGAGI. CDR3 length: 14 residues.

The chain combines TRBV5-1 with TRBJ2-5, with 7 nucleotides matching TRBD2. The J segment lost 4 bases and the V segment lost 3 bases, leaving 6 bases of the junction unmatched. Germline V gene sequence: CDR1 SGHRS, CDR2 YFSETQ. CDR3 length: 14 residues. CDR3 sequence: CASSSWTSLETQYF. As DNA, the CDR3 is TGCGCCAGCAGCTCCTGGACTAGTTTAGAGACCCAGTACTTC.

This chain links TRBV4-1 with TRBJ1-2, with D possibly being TRBD1 (5 bases). The CDR3 spans 15 residues. Looked up from germline, CDR1 is MGHRA and CDR2 is YSYEKL. Trimming left V 1 base short and J 3 bases short, with 12 bases between. Written as DNA, the CDR3 is TGCGCCAGCAGCCAAGGGGGGTCGGGCGACTATGGCTACACCTTC. Its translation is CASSQGGSGDYGYTF.

The J gene is TRBJ1-1, the V gene TRBV2; possible D gene TRBD1, 5 bases. Trimming removed 8 bases at V and 3 bases at J, with 10 bases between. Germline CDR1 is SNHLY and CDR2 is FYNNEI. The CDR3 sequence is 12 residues long. CDR3 DNA sequence: TGTGCCAGCTGTGGGGGGTACACTGAAGCTTTCTTT. Encoded protein: CASCGGYTEAFF.

Only one count was recorded for this clone. This chain joins TRBV4-2 and TRBJ2-3; 7 bases are shared with TRBD2. With 1 base clipped from V and 5 bases from J, the junction kept 18 bases outside the gene matches. The CDR3 is 19 residues long. Germline lookup yields CDR1 LGHNA and CDR2 YNFKEQ. The CDR3 DNA sequence: TGTGCCAGCAGCCAAGGAGGGGTGTGGAACGGGGGGTTCAGAGATACGCAGTATTTT. It translates to CASSQGGVWNGGFRDTQYF.

The rearrangement uses TRBV3-1 (or the pseudogene TRBV3-2) and TRBJ1-2; D remains unclear. The V gene's germline CDR1 is LGHDT and CDR2 YNNKEL (reference sequence). This CDR3 is built from 19 residues. V was clipped by 0 bases and J by 0 bases, with 20 bases between them. In DNA, the CDR3 is TGTGCCAGCAGCCAAGATCCCCGGACGGTGATGTGGACTAACTATGGCTACACCTTC. It is translated as CASSQDPRTVMWTNYGYTF.

The chain has TRBV10-1 and TRBJ2-2; 7 nucleotides align to TRBD1. Germline V gene lookup returns CDR1 WNHNN and CDR2 SYGVQD (reference sequence). The CDR3 sequence is 13 residues long. V lost 7 bases and J lost 4; bases outside the gene matches: 3. As DNA, the CDR3 is TGCGCCAGCATGGACAGGACCACCGGGGAGCTGTTTTTT. Amino acids: CASMDRTTGELFF.

This clone was picked up one time. The chain combines TRBV27 with TRBJ1-2; no clear D. Germline V gives CDR1 MNHEY, CDR2 SMNVEV (reference sequence). This CDR3 comprises 13 residues. V lost 2 bases and J lost 2, with 6 bases in between. The CDR3, as DNA: TGTGCCAGCAGTTTACAGCTAAACTATGGCTACACCTTC. The encoded protein is CASSLQLNYGYTF.

The genes are TRBV30 and TRBJ2-7; the D gene is possibly TRBD1 (6 bases). The V gene's germline CDR1 is GTSNPN and CDR2 SVGIG (reference sequence). This CDR3 is built from 11 residues. Trimming pared 4 bases from V and 4 bases from J, leaving 8 bases between. The CDR3 spells CAWTGTYEQYF. The CDR3 coding sequence is TGTGCCTGGACGGGGACATACGAGCAGTACTTC.

This chain links TRBV11-2 with TRBJ1-1, with no clear D. V lost 1 base to trimming and J lost 4 bases, with 13 bases between them. Germline CDR1 reads SGHAT; CDR2 reads FQNNGV. The CDR3 is made up of 15 amino acids. CDR3 in amino acids: CASSLGSAVTTEAFF. The CDR3 DNA is TGTGCCAGCAGCTTAGGGTCGGCAGTCACCACTGAAGCTTTCTTT. Supplemented by reference TRBV11-2 and TRBJ1-1, the full variable domain reads EAGVAQSPRYKIIEKRQSVAFWCNPISGHATLYWYQQILGQGPKLLIQFQNNGVVDDSQLPKDRFSAERLKGVDSTLKIQPAKLEDSAVYLCASSLGSAVTTEAFFGQGTRLTVV.

In its sample, this clone was seen once. The chain has TRBV14 and TRBJ1-2; 10 bases line up with TRBD1. The trim removed 0 bases at V and 7 bases at J, leaving 8 bases unmatched. This CDR3 is 16 amino acids long. CDR1 and CDR2 from the germline V gene are SGHDN and FVKESK. In DNA, the CDR3 is TGTGCCAGCAGCCAAGATAAGACAGGGGGCCGCCGTGGCTACACCTTC. Translation gives CASSQDKTGGRRGYTF.

The V call is TRBV4-1, the J call TRBJ1-2, with D tentatively TRBD1 (5 bases). The CDR3 covers 15 residues. From germline, CDR1 is MGHRA and CDR2 YSYEKL. The V gene lost 2 bases and the J gene lost 5 bases, with 15 bases spanning the gap. The CDR3 nucleotides read TGCGCCAGCAGCCAACAAACCGGGACGGATTATGGCTACACCTTC. Translating it yields CASSQQTGTDYGYTF.

The chain is built from TRBV30 and TRBJ1-3; TRBD1 agrees at 8 bases. This CDR3 region has 15 residues. Germline CDR1 is GTSNPN and CDR2 is SVGIG (reference sequence). With 3 bases clipped from V and 4 bases from J, the junction kept 8 bases outside the gene matches. CDR3 sequence (DNA): TGTGCCTGGAGAGGAGTCAGGGGGCTGGGAAACACCATATATTTT. Its protein is CAWRGVRGLGNTIYF. Filled out from reference TRBV30 and TRBJ1-3, the complete variable domain reads SQTIHQWPATLVQPVGSPLSLECTVEGTSNPNLYWYRQAAGRGLQLLFYSVGIGQISSEVPQNLSASRPQDRQFILSSKKLLLSDSGFYLCAWRGVRGLGNTIYFGEGSWLTVV.